The 30 T cell receptor beta chains below were found in one sample sequenced in a study of blood T cell repertoires in COVID-19. Some clones are missing from TCRdb's copy, which holds only in-frame ones; the method was immunoSEQ multiplex PCR. Here the sample spans under 300,000 clones, about 90% being singletons. The sample was PBMCs or T cells enriched from blood (not recorded which). Receptors were obtained from a woman between 35 and 50 years old who had been exposed to COVID-19.

The V call is TRBV12-3 or TRBV12-4, the J call TRBJ1-3, with a possible D match to TRBD1 (6 bases). This CDR3 has 13 residues. V was cut by 6 bases and J by 6 bases, with 12 bases left in between. The CDR3 loop reads CASRIQGLNTIYF. The DNA of the CDR3 is TGTGCCAGCAGGATACAGGGTTTAAACACCATATATTTT.

V is TRBV7-2 and J is TRBJ2-1; TRBD1 matches at 8 bases. The germline gives CDR1 SGHTA, CDR2 FQGNSA. The V segment lost 3 bases and the J segment 0 bases; nucleotides outside the gene matches: 1. The CDR3 has 15 residues. The CDR3 sequence is CASSLTGDSYNEQFF. CDR3 DNA sequence: TGTGCCAGCAGCTTGACAGGGGACTCCTACAATGAGCAGTTCTTC.

The V gene is TRBV19, the J gene TRBJ2-4, with 7 positions matching TRBD2. With V trimmed by 2 bases and J by 6 bases, 7 bases remained unmatched. This CDR3 contains 15 residues. CDR1 is LNHDA and CDR2 is SQIVND in the germline V gene (reference sequence). The CDR3 DNA follows: TGTGCCAGTAGTATACTTCAGGGCGGGGGAAACATTCAGTACTTC. Translation: CASSILQGGGNIQYF.

This clone was recorded only once. The rearrangement links TRBV7-6 to TRBJ2-3; D not certain. The CDR3 is 13 amino acids. V shed 5 bases and J shed 3 bases, with 9 bases lying between them. Germline V CDR1 and CDR2: SGHVS, FNYEAQ. This CDR3 is CASSLELTDTQYF. CDR3 bases: TGTGCCAGCAGCCTGGAACTAACAGATACGCAGTATTTT.

This sequence joins TRBV3-1 (or the pseudogene TRBV3-2) and TRBJ2-1; 12 nucleotides agree with TRBD2. This CDR3 contains 17 residues. Germline CDR1 is LGHDT and CDR2 is YNNKEL (reference sequence). V lost 1 base, J lost 5 bases, and 6 bases stayed unmatched. The CDR3 is CASSQGKRLAGDNEQFF. CDR3 sequence (DNA): TGTGCCAGCAGCCAAGGGAAAAGACTAGCGGGAGACAATGAGCAGTTCTTC.

V and J are TRBV5-4 and TRBJ1-1; 7 bases match TRBD1. The CDR3 totals 14 residues. With V trimmed by 3 bases and J by 2 bases, 4 bases remained unmatched. Per germline, CDR1 SGHNT and CDR2 YYREEE (reference sequence). CDR3 nucleotide sequence: TGTGCCAGCAGCTGGACAGGCACTAACACTGAAGCTTTCTTT. This codes for CASSWTGTNTEAFF.

This chain uses TRBV18 with TRBJ1-6; tentatively, D is TRBD1 (6 bases). V was shortened by 6 bases and J by 10 bases, with 16 bases between the two germline ends. CDR3 length: 14 amino acids. Per germline, CDR1 KGHSH and CDR2 LQKENI. The chain's CDR3 is CASSQSQGQSPLHF. CDR3 DNA sequence: TGTGCCAGCTCCCAATCCCAGGGGCAATCACCCCTCCACTTT. Looking up the rest from reference TRBV18 and TRBJ1-6 gives the full variable domain: NAGVMQNPRHLVRRRGQEARLRCSPMKGHSHVYWYRQLPEEGLKFMVYLQKENIIDESGMPKERFSAEFPKEGPSILRIQQVVRGDSAAYFCASSQSQGQSPLHFGNGTRLTVT.

The chain carries TRBV4-3 and TRBJ2-1; TRBD2 aligns across 9 bases. The CDR3 totals 15 residues. CDR1 and CDR2 from the germline V gene are LGHNA and YSLEER. The V and J ends lost 1 base and 7 bases, in that order; junction bases with no gene match: 5. CDR3 residues: CASSQASGRSNEQFF. CDR3 bases: TGCGCCAGCAGCCAAGCGAGCGGGAGGTCTAATGAGCAGTTCTTC.

The chain joins TRBV2 to TRBJ1-3, with 8 positions matching TRBD1. Germline V gene sequence: CDR1 SNHLY, CDR2 FYNNEI. The CDR3 covers 13 residues. After removal of 8 bases from V and 2 bases from J, the junction contained 2 bases not matched to a gene. In DNA, the CDR3 is TGTGCCAGCGCACAGGGGGCTGGAAACACCATATATTTT. Translated: CASAQGAGNTIYF. The whole variable domain, remainder taken from reference TRBV2 and TRBJ1-3, is EPEVTQTPSHQVTQMGQEVILRCVPISNHLYFYWYRQILGQKVEFLVSFYNNEISEKSEIFDDQFSVERPDGSNFTLKIRSTKLEDSAMYFCASAQGAGNTIYFGEGSWLTVV.

This chain joins TRBV2 and TRBJ2-5; no clear D. With 7 bases removed from V and 4 bases from J, the gap between germline ends came to 10 bases. The germline V gene encodes CDR1 SNHLY and CDR2 FYNNEI. CDR3 length: 12 residues. The CDR3 bases are TGTGCCAGCACGAGCAGGCCAGAGACCCAGTACTTC. This encodes CASTSRPETQYF.

This chain links TRBV9 with TRBJ1-2; weak D call: TRBD1 (6 bases). This CDR3 spans 17 amino acids. V was trimmed by 0 bases and J by 0 bases, leaving 15 bases between them. Germline V gene sequence: CDR1 SGDLS, CDR2 YYNGEE. The CDR3 protein is CASSVDPSTGPNYGYTF. The CDR3 nucleotides read TGTGCCAGCAGCGTAGACCCCAGTACAGGGCCTAACTATGGCTACACCTTC.

The chain couples TRBV2 to TRBJ2-3, with 7 positions matching TRBD1. The germline gives CDR1 SNHLY, CDR2 FYNNEI. V lost 2 bases to trimming and J lost 0 bases; unmatched junction nucleotides: 5. The CDR3 sequence is 16 residues long. The CDR3 loop is CASSEWGTASTDTQYF. In DNA form, the CDR3 reads TGTGCCAGCAGTGAATGGGGGACAGCTAGCACAGATACGCAGTATTTT.

V usage is TRBV18 and J usage is TRBJ1-2, with 7 bases fitting TRBD1. J lost 4 bases, V lost 4 bases, and 3 bases had no gene match. Germline V CDR1 and CDR2: KGHSH, LQKENI. The CDR3 consists of 13 residues. CDR3 region: CASSLDRAYGYTF. Here the CDR3 DNA reads TGTGCCAGCTCACTTGACAGGGCCTATGGCTACACCTTC. Based on the CDR3 plus reference TRBV18 and TRBJ1-2, the full variable domain is NAGVMQNPRHLVRRRGQEARLRCSPMKGHSHVYWYRQLPEEGLKFMVYLQKENIIDESGMPKERFSAEFPKEGPSILRIQQVVRGDSAAYFCASSLDRAYGYTFGSGTRLTVV.

This clone was counted once. A read error may account for a junction end that differs from germline. The chain is built from TRBV5-1 and TRBJ2-5; D perhaps matches TRBD1 (5 bases). The CDR3 has 14 amino acids. CDR1 and CDR2 from the germline V gene are SGHRS and YFSETQ. CDR3: CASSLDKYQETQYF. CDR3 bases: TGTGCCAGCAGCTTGGACAAGTACCAAGAGACCCAGTACTTC.

CDR3 in DNA: TGTGCCAGCAGCTTAGGCGGGGGGTTTAGCACAGATACGCAGTATTTT. Protein: CASSLGGGFSTDTQYF. V gene TRBV7-8 combines with J gene TRBJ2-3; 8 bases are a match to TRBD2. Trimming at V came to 1 base and at J to 0 bases, leaving 3 bases not matched to a gene. CDR1 and CDR2 (germline): SGHVS, FQNEAQ. The length of the CDR3 is 16 residues.

The rearrangement joins TRBV5-1 to TRBJ2-5, with D tentatively TRBD1 (6 bases). V shed 4 bases and J shed 1 base, with 11 bases lying between them. This CDR3 contains 14 residues. Germline V gene lookup returns CDR1 SGHRS and CDR2 YFSETQ. The CDR3 sequence is CASSLGQIQETQYF. The CDR3 coding sequence is TGCGCCAGCAGCCTTGGACAGATCCAAGAGACCCAGTACTTC. Full variable domain (outside the CDR3, taken from reference TRBV5-1 and TRBJ2-5): KAGVTQTPRYLIKTRGQQVTLSCSPISGHRSVSWYQQTPGQGLQFLFEYFSETQRNKGNFPGRFSGRQFSNSRSEMNVSTLELGDSALYLCASSLGQIQETQYFGPGTRLLVL.

The chain couples TRBV4-3 to TRBJ2-2; TRBD1 aligns across 7 bases. The CDR3 is 17 amino acids. V shed 0 bases and J 7 bases; nucleotides not matched to a gene: 11. The V gene's germline CDR1 is LGHNA and CDR2 YSLEER. In DNA form, the CDR3 reads TGCGCCAGCAGCCAAGATAGGGCAGGGGGAAGAAGCGGGGAGCTGTTTTTT. Translation gives CASSQDRAGGRSGELFF.

This clone was seen more than once but under ten times. This rearrangement joins TRBV5-6 to TRBJ1-2, with 7 bases that match TRBD1. Germline V gene data show CDR1 as SGHDT and CDR2 as YYEEEE. The CDR3 is 14 residues long. The V and J ends lost 2 bases and 8 bases, in that order; junction bases with no gene match: 9. As DNA, the CDR3 is TGTGCCAGCAGCTTAACTACGACAGGGAGGGGCTACACCTTC. Its translation: CASSLTTTGRGYTF.

This clone has just one count. The V call is TRBV19, the J call TRBJ2-1; 8 nucleotides align to TRBD2. Germline loops: CDR1 LNHDA, CDR2 SQIVND (reference sequence). The CDR3 has 15 amino acids. Germline trimming cut 3 bases from V and 4 bases from J; bases unmatched to any gene: 5. The DNA for the CDR3 is TGTGCCAGTAGTATCCCGGCTAGCGGGTACAATGAGCAGTTCTTC. The encoded protein is CASSIPASGYNEQFF.

This clone has only one observation. The chain is built from TRBV3-1 (or the pseudogene TRBV3-2) and TRBJ2-7; 10 nucleotides line up with TRBD1. Trimming cost V 6 bases and J 2 bases; bases outside gene matches: 7. CDR3 length equals 15 residues. Germline lookup yields CDR1 LGHDT and CDR2 YNNKEL (reference sequence). CDR3 sequence: CASSFNGQGAYEQYF. The CDR3 DNA sequence: TGTGCCAGCAGTTTTAACGGACAGGGGGCCTACGAGCAGTACTTC.

The V call is TRBV4-2, the J call TRBJ1-5; the match to TRBD1 covers 8 bases. Germline V gives CDR1 LGHNA, CDR2 YNFKEQ. V lost 4 bases to trimming and J lost 11 bases; unmatched junction nucleotides: 10. The CDR3 is 14 residues long. In nucleotides, the CDR3 is TGTGCCAGCAGCCCAGGGGCAGGGGGCGAGGCCCAGCATTTT. Amino acid sequence: CASSPGAGGEAQHF.

The rearrangement uses TRBV19 and TRBJ2-3; 8 bases align to TRBD1. Germline V gene lookup returns CDR1 LNHDA and CDR2 SQIVND (reference sequence). The CDR3 covers 15 residues. The junction had 8 bases not matched to a gene; V was cut back by 5 bases and J by 4 bases. DNA of the CDR3: TGTGCCAGTAGTTCCGGACAGGGAGGTGCAGATACGCAGTATTTT. The encoded protein is CASSSGQGGADTQYF.

This rearrangement joins TRBV7-3 to TRBJ1-1; 7 nucleotides line up with TRBD1. J was trimmed by 4 bases and V by 5 bases; bases with no gene match: 10. This CDR3 is 15 amino acids long. CDR1 is SGHTA and CDR2 is FQGTGA in the germline V gene. The CDR3 loop reads CASSPYRGGSTEAFF. Written as DNA, the CDR3 is TGTGCCAGCAGCCCTTACAGGGGCGGCAGCACTGAAGCTTTCTTT.

The chain uses TRBV18 and TRBJ1-5, with a tentative D call TRBD1 (5 bases). CDR1 KGHSH and CDR2 LQKENI come from the germline V gene. The CDR3 runs to 16 residues. V was cut by 0 bases and J by 4 bases, with 13 bases left in between. The CDR3 sequence is CASSPPSGGRNQPQHF. CDR3 in DNA: TGTGCCAGCTCACCACCGAGTGGGGGGAGAAATCAGCCCCAGCATTTT.

This clone came up a few times. CDR3 DNA: TGTGCCAGCAGTGATAGGACAGGGGGTTTCTATGGCTACACCTTC. Residues: CASSDRTGGFYGYTF. The chain couples TRBV6-1 to TRBJ1-2, with TRBD1 matching 10 bases. V shed 3 bases and J 4 bases; nucleotides not matched to a gene: 5. Germline V gene sequence: CDR1 MNHNS, CDR2 SASEGT. The CDR3 spans 15 residues.

J is TRBJ1-3 and V is TRBV18, with D possibly TRBD1 on 6 matching bases. The CDR3 loop spans 15 amino acids. Trimming cost V 1 base and J 6 bases, with 13 bases left between them. Germline CDR1 reads KGHSH; CDR2 reads LQKENI. The CDR3 here is CASSPQETGLNTIYF. In DNA, the CDR3 is TGTGCCAGCTCACCACAAGAGACAGGACTAAACACCATATATTTT.

The CDR3 spells CAWSGTDRGDYGYTF. The CDR3 DNA follows: TGTGCCTGGAGTGGCACAGACAGGGGGGACTATGGCTACACCTTC. V gene TRBV30 combines with J gene TRBJ1-2; 9 bases are shared with TRBD1. Germline loops: CDR1 GTSNPN, CDR2 SVGIG (reference sequence). The CDR3 is 15 residues long. Unmatched junction bases numbered 6, after V lost 1 base and J lost 3 bases.

V and J are TRBV19 and TRBJ2-3; 8 bases are a match to TRBD1. The CDR3 is made up of 14 amino acids. V was clipped by 10 bases and J by 2 bases; unmatched bases: 8. Germline loops: CDR1 LNHDA, CDR2 SQIVND (reference sequence). The CDR3 DNA sequence: TGTGCCACTACACCGGACAGGGTCACAGATACGCAGTATTTT. Encoded protein: CATTPDRVTDTQYF.

The V and J genes are TRBV4-3 and TRBJ1-1, with TRBD1 identical over 8 bases. CDR1 and CDR2 from the germline V gene are LGHNA and YSLEER. This CDR3 contains 15 residues. The V gene end was trimmed by 4 bases and the J gene end by 1 base; junction bases not matched to a gene: 5. The CDR3 DNA is TGCGCCAGCAGCCGTAGGACAGGGAGGAACACTGAAGCTTTCTTT. Protein sequence: CASSRRTGRNTEAFF.

This clone was observed a few times. The J gene is TRBJ2-7, the V gene TRBV5-4; 11 bases align to TRBD2. The CDR3 has 16 residues. Germline CDR1 reads SGHNT; CDR2 reads YYREEE (reference sequence). Germline trimming cut 1 base from V and 3 bases from J; bases unmatched to any gene: 6. The CDR3 sequence: CASSLSLTSGGYEQYF. The CDR3 DNA reads TGTGCCAGCAGCTTGTCGTTAACTAGCGGGGGCTACGAGCAGTACTTC.